A single sample gave rise to the 28 T cell receptor beta chains below, sequenced in a study of blood T cell repertoires in COVID-19. Method: immunoSEQ multiplex PCR; TCRdb's copy keeps in-frame clones and lacks some. The repertoire holds about 85,000 clones, with 87% as singletons. Sequencing was performed on peripheral blood. All receptors derive from a man between 60 and 75 years old with acute or convalescent COVID-19.

The chain recombines TRBV5-6 with TRBJ1-1, with D unclear. This CDR3 contains 14 residues. Germline lookup yields CDR1 SGHDT and CDR2 YYEEEE. The germline V and J ends were trimmed by 2 bases and 3 bases, with 11 bases remaining between them. The chain's CDR3 is CASSFSFRDTEAFF. In DNA form, the CDR3 reads TGTGCCAGCAGCTTCTCTTTTCGGGACACTGAAGCTTTCTTT.

The gene calls are TRBV3-1 (or the pseudogene TRBV3-2) and TRBJ2-5; 7 nucleotides match TRBD2. V was pared by 1 base and J by 3 bases, with 8 bases of the junction left unmatched. CDR3 length: 16 amino acids. The germline gives CDR1 LGHDT, CDR2 YNNKEL (reference sequence). In DNA form, the CDR3 reads TGTGCCAGCAGCCAAGTTAGGCTAGCGGCCAAAGAGACCCAGTACTTC. Residues: CASSQVRLAAKETQYF.

The chain is built from TRBV19 and TRBJ1-1; D call uncertain. The V end lost 6 bases, the J end lost 0 bases, and 17 bases lay between the germline ends. CDR1 LNHDA and CDR2 SQIVND come from the germline V gene (reference sequence). The CDR3 has 16 amino acids. The CDR3 DNA follows: TGTGCCAGTAGAACCTCGTTACGCGACATGAACACTGAAGCTTTCTTT. Encoded protein: CASRTSLRDMNTEAFF.

The sample holds one count of this clone. The chain is built from TRBV4-2 and TRBJ2-1, with 10 bases identical to TRBD2. CDR1 is LGHNA, CDR2 YNFKEQ, per germline. Unmatched junction bases numbered 4, after V lost 0 bases and J lost 8 bases. The CDR3 spans 15 residues. The CDR3, as DNA: TGTGCCAGCAGCCAAGACCAGCGGGGGGGCGATGAGCAGTTCTTC. Translating gives CASSQDQRGGDEQFF.

The V gene is TRBV7-8, the J gene TRBJ2-7; weak D call: TRBD1 (6 bases). Between the trimmed V and J ends, which lost 1 base and 6 bases, there was a span of 25 bases. Germline V gene sequence: CDR1 SGHVS, CDR2 FQNEAQ. The CDR3 has 18 residues. The CDR3 protein is CASSLVGVGALRRSEQYF. The CDR3 nucleotides are TGTGCCAGCAGCTTAGTTGGGGTGGGGGCTCTCCGCCGGAGCGAGCAGTACTTC.

This clone was recorded once. The chain combines TRBV12-1 with TRBJ1-1; TRBD1, the table's D call, was not compared with the DNA. TRBV12-1 is deemed a pseudogene. There are 18 residues in the CDR3. CDR3 sequence reads: CASSLGQGATNLNTEAFF. The CDR3, as DNA: TGTGCCAGCAGCCTTGGCCAGGGGGCGACGAATTTGAACACTGAAGCTTTCTTT.

The rearrangement uses TRBV10-3 and TRBJ1-1; a possible D gene is TRBD1 (5 bases). CDR3 size: 13 residues. V lost 3 bases and J 4 bases, leaving 9 bases between the germline ends. The germline gives CDR1 ENHRY, CDR2 SYGVKD. CDR3 nucleotides: TGTGCCATCAGTGACCAGGGTGGCACTGAAGCTTTCTTT. Amino acids: CAISDQGGTEAFF.

This chain connects TRBV2 to TRBJ1-6; D gene unclear. V lost 3 bases and J 0 bases, leaving 6 bases between the germline ends. Germline V CDR1 and CDR2: SNHLY, FYNNEI. This CDR3 region has 15 residues. CDR3 amino acids: CASSDTSSYNSPLHF. CDR3 sequence (DNA): TGTGCCAGCAGTGACACCAGCTCCTATAATTCACCCCTCCACTTT.

V is TRBV30 and J is TRBJ2-2; 8 bases fit TRBD1. Germline CDR1 GTSNPN, CDR2 SVGIG (reference sequence). After removal of 4 bases from V and 2 bases from J, the junction contained 6 bases not matched to a gene. CDR3 length: 15 residues. In DNA form, the CDR3 reads TGTGCCTGGAAATCTGGGACAGGAAACACCGGGGAGCTGTTTTTT. Amino acids: CAWKSGTGNTGELFF.

The chain couples TRBV6-1 to TRBJ1-2; possible D gene TRBD1, 6 bases. The CDR3 is 14 amino acids. In germline, CDR1 is MNHNS, CDR2 SASEGT. Trimming removed 1 base from V and 7 bases from J, with 13 bases in between. The CDR3 region is CASSEGMGAAGYTF. In DNA form, the CDR3 reads TGTGCCAGCAGTGAAGGTATGGGGGCGGCTGGCTACACCTTC.

This chain joins TRBV10-2 and TRBJ1-6; TRBD1 might be the D (5 bases). V lost 6 bases to trimming and J lost 7 bases, with 19 bases between them. The V gene's germline CDR1 is WSHSY and CDR2 SAAADI. The CDR3 totals 16 residues. CDR3 region: CASSKGVGRMNSPLHF. The CDR3 DNA is TGCGCCAGCAGCAAAGGGGTTGGGCGTATGAATTCACCCCTCCACTTT.

V and J are TRBV7-2 and TRBJ1-1; 8 bases are shared with TRBD1. The V segment lost 4 bases and the J segment 5 bases; nucleotides outside the gene matches: 9. Germline CDR1 reads SGHTA; CDR2 reads FQGNSA. CDR3 length: 15 residues. The chain's CDR3 is CASSSVQGALTEAFF. The CDR3 DNA follows: TGTGCCAGCAGCTCGGTCCAGGGGGCGTTAACTGAAGCTTTCTTT.

This chain joins TRBV2 and TRBJ1-5; the D gene is possibly TRBD1 (6 bases). V was cut by 7 bases and J by 1 base, with 11 bases left in between. CDR1 is SNHLY and CDR2 is FYNNEI in the germline V gene. The CDR3 sequence is 14 residues long. CDR3 loop: CASTDGQSNQPQHF. CDR3 sequence (DNA): TGTGCCAGCACCGACGGACAGAGCAATCAGCCCCAGCATTTT.

The CDR3: CASSVDYDGTQYF. Here the CDR3 DNA reads TGCGCCAGCAGCGTCGACTACGATGGAACCCAGTACTTC. V and J are TRBV5-1 and TRBJ2-5; tentatively, D is TRBD2 (5 bases). V lost 4 bases, J lost 8 bases, and 15 bases lay in between. This CDR3 is built from 13 residues. The germline CDR1 and CDR2 sequences are SGHRS and YFSETQ.

This clone was detected only a few times. J is TRBJ1-2 and V is TRBV27; 7 positions match TRBD1. The V segment lost 8 bases and the J segment 4 bases; nucleotides outside the gene matches: 10. This CDR3 is built from 14 residues. The V gene's germline CDR1 is MNHEY and CDR2 SMNVEV (reference sequence). CDR3 protein: CASGQGVQGYGYTF. In DNA, the CDR3 is TGTGCCAGCGGCCAGGGGGTTCAGGGCTATGGCTACACCTTC.

This clone was seen a few times. The rearrangement uses TRBV3-1 (or the pseudogene TRBV3-2) and TRBJ2-7; 10 nucleotides match TRBD2. From germline, CDR1 is LGHDT and CDR2 YNNKEL (reference sequence). The CDR3 covers 15 residues. The ends lost 3 bases at V and 3 bases at J; junction bases unmatched: 5. CDR3 residues: CASSHLLAGLYEQYF. The CDR3 DNA sequence: TGTGCCAGCAGCCACTTACTAGCGGGACTCTACGAGCAGTACTTC.

This clone was observed a single time. J is TRBJ1-1 and V is TRBV24-1; possible D gene TRBD1, 6 bases. Germline CDR1 and CDR2: KGHDR and SFDVKD. V lost 4 bases and J 1 base, leaving 12 bases between the germline ends. CDR3 length equals 15 residues. The CDR3 region is CATSEAGQRNTEAFF. CDR3 bases: TGTGCCACCAGTGAAGCCGGACAGAGGAACACTGAAGCTTTCTTT.

This clone showed up just once. This chain connects TRBV4-3 to TRBJ2-1; the match to TRBD1 covers 8 bases. V lost 3 bases, J lost 0 bases, and 1 base stayed unmatched. The CDR3 consists of 15 residues. Germline lookup yields CDR1 LGHNA and CDR2 YSLEER. CDR3 loop: CASSHDRGSYNEQFF. In DNA form, the CDR3 reads TGCGCCAGCAGCCACGACAGGGGCTCCTACAATGAGCAGTTCTTC.

In its sample, this clone was seen once. This chain connects TRBV5-1 to TRBJ2-5, with TRBD1 identical over 10 bases. The V and J ends lost 3 bases and 9 bases, in that order; junction bases with no gene match: 11. The CDR3 runs 15 residues. Per the germline V gene, CDR1 is SGHRS and CDR2 is YFSETQ. CDR3 loop: CASSSGGTGDLPQYF. The CDR3 nucleotides are TGCGCCAGCAGCTCGGGGGGGACAGGGGACCTTCCCCAGTACTTC. Full variable domain (missing parts from reference TRBV5-1 and TRBJ2-5): KAGVTQTPRYLIKTRGQQVTLSCSPISGHRSVSWYQQTPGQGLQFLFEYFSETQRNKGNFPGRFSGRQFSNSRSEMNVSTLELGDSALYLCASSSGGTGDLPQYFGPGTRLLVL.

The rearrangement links TRBV6-5 to TRBJ2-2; possible D gene TRBD1, 7 bases. Per the germline V gene, CDR1 is MNHEY and CDR2 is SVGAGI. The CDR3 is made up of 15 amino acids. The V end lost 6 bases, the J end lost 5 bases, and 16 bases lay between the germline ends. The CDR3 DNA follows: TGTGCCAGCAGGGGGGGCAGGGGGTGGACCGGGGAGCTGTTTTTT. The encoded protein is CASRGGRGWTGELFF.

This chain links TRBV2 with TRBJ1-1; D may be TRBD1 (5 bases). Germline loops: CDR1 SNHLY, CDR2 FYNNEI. Trimming took 11 bases from V and 1 from J, leaving 8 bases between them. The CDR3 totals 11 residues. The CDR3 DNA reads as TGTGCCGGGGCAGCGAACACTGAAGCTTTCTTT. This gives the protein CAGAANTEAFF.

This clone was observed a single time. V and J are TRBV9 and TRBJ1-3, with TRBD1 matching 7 bases. Germline CDR1 and CDR2: SGDLS and YYNGEE. Losses at the gene ends were 3 bases for V and 0 bases for J; bases not matched to a gene: 6. The CDR3 runs to 16 residues. CDR3 protein: CASSDTGAYSGNTIYF. DNA for the CDR3: TGTGCCAGCAGCGATACAGGGGCCTACTCTGGAAACACCATATATTTT.

This chain uses TRBV7-2 with TRBJ2-1, with 9 bases lining up with TRBD2. This CDR3 has 15 residues. Unmatched junction bases numbered 3, after V lost 5 bases and J lost 1 base. Germline-derived CDR1 and CDR2 are SGHTA and FQGNSA. For the CDR3, the DNA is TGTGCCAGCAGCCCGACTAGCGGTTCCTACAATGAGCAGTTCTTC. Its translation: CASSPTSGSYNEQFF.

The chain has TRBV18 and TRBJ1-5; no clear D. This CDR3 has 13 amino acids. The germline V gene encodes CDR1 KGHSH and CDR2 LQKENI. V gave up 4 bases and J gave up 6 bases, with 10 bases separating them. CDR3 in amino acids: CASSQERGQPQHF. The CDR3 region has the DNA TGTGCCAGCTCACAGGAACGGGGTCAGCCCCAGCATTTT.

In its sample, this clone was seen a few times. The rearrangement links TRBV10-1 to TRBJ2-7; D might be TRBD1 (5 bases). V was cut by 0 bases and J by 4 bases, with 10 bases left in between. The CDR3 totals 14 residues. Germline CDR1 WNHNN, CDR2 SYGVQD (reference sequence). The CDR3 here is CASSESGVGYEQYF. The CDR3, as DNA: TGCGCCAGCAGTGAGTCAGGGGTGGGATACGAGCAGTACTTC.

The chain joins TRBV6-2 or TRBV6-3 to TRBJ1-1; 7 nucleotides line up with TRBD1. Germline lookup yields CDR1 MNHEY and CDR2 SVGEGT. The CDR3 loop spans 15 amino acids. The junction had 4 bases not matched to a gene; V was cut back by 0 bases and J by 3 bases. The CDR3 sequence: CASSYSQGLDTEAFF. The CDR3 coding sequence is TGTGCCAGCAGTTACTCACAGGGGCTGGACACTGAAGCTTTCTTT.

The rearrangement uses TRBV6-5 and TRBJ1-1; maybe TRBD1 (6 bases). CDR1 is MNHEY, CDR2 SVGAGI, per germline. CDR3 length equals 13 residues. Trimming left V 6 bases short and J 2 bases short, with 10 bases between. The CDR3 spells CASRGATNTEAFF. DNA for the CDR3: TGTGCCAGCAGGGGGGCCACCAACACTGAAGCTTTCTTT.

V is TRBV7-3 and J is TRBJ2-1; 14 nucleotides agree with TRBD2. Germline trimming cut 8 bases from V and 6 bases from J; bases unmatched to any gene: 3. The CDR3 length is 14 residues. CDR1 is SGHTA, CDR2 FQGTGA, per germline. CDR3 DNA: TGTGCCAGCCGACTAGCGGGGGGGCCCAATGAGCAGTTCTTC. Protein: CASRLAGGPNEQFF.